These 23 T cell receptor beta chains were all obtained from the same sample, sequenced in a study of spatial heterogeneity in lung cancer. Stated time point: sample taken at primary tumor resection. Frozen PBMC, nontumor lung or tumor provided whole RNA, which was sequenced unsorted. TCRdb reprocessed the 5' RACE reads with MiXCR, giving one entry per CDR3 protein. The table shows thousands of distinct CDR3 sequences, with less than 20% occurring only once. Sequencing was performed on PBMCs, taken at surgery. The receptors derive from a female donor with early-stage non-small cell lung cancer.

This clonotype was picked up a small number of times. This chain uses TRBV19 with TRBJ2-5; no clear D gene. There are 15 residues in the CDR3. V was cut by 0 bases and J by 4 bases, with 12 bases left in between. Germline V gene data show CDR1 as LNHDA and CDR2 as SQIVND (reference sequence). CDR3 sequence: CASSIESTAGETQYF. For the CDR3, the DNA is TGTGCCAGTAGTATAGAGTCTACGGCAGGAGAGACCCAGTACTTC.

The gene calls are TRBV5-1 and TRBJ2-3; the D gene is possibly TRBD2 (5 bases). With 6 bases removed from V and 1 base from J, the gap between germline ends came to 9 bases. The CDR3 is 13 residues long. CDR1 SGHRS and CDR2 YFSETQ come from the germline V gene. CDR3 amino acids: CASKVEGTDTQYF. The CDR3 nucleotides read TGCGCCAGCAAGGTGGAGGGCACAGATACGCAGTATTTT. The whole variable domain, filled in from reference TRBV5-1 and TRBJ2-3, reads KAGVTQTPRYLIKTRGQQVTLSCSPISGHRSVSWYQQTPGQGLQFLFEYFSETQRNKGNFPGRFSGRQFSNSRSEMNVSTLELGDSALYLCASKVEGTDTQYFGPGTRLTVL.

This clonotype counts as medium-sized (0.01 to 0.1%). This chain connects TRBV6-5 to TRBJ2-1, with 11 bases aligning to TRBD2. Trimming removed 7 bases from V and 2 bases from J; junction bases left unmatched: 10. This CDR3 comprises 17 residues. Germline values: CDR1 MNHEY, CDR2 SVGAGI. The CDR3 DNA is TGTGCCAGCAAATTGGGACTAGCGGACTCGACCTACAATGAGCAGTTCTTC. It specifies CASKLGLADSTYNEQFF.

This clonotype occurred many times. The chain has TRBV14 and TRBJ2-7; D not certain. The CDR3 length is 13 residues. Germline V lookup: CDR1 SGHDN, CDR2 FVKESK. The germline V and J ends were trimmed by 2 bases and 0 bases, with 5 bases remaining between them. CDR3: CASSQTNSYEQYV. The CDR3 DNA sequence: TGTGCCAGCAGCCAAACAAACTCCTACGAGCAGTACGTC.

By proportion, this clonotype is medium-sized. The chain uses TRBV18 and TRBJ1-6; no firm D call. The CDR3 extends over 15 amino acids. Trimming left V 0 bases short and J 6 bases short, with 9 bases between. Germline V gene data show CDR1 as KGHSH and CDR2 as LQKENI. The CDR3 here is CASSPPLERNSPLHF. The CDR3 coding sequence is TGTGCCAGCTCACCACCGCTGGAGCGTAATTCACCCCTCCACTTT.

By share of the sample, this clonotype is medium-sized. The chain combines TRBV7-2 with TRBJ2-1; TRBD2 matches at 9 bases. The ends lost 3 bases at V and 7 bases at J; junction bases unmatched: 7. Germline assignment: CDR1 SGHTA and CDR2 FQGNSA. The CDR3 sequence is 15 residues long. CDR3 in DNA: TGTGCCAGCAGCTTGTCGGGACTAGCAGTTAATGAGCAGTTCTTC. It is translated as CASSLSGLAVNEQFF.

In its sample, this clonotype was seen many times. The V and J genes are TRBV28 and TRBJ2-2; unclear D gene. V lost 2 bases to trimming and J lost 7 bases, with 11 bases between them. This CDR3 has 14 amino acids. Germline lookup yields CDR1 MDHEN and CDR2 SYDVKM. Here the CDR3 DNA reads TGTGCCAGCAGTTTAATGGGGTCCGGCGGGGAGCTGTTTTTT. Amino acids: CASSLMGSGGELFF.

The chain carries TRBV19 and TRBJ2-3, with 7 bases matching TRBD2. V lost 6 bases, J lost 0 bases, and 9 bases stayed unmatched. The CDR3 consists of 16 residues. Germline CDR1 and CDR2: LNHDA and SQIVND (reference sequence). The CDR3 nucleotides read TGTGCCAGTAGCTCGAATCGGCGGGGGAGCACAGATACGCAGTATTTT. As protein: CASSSNRRGSTDTQYF.

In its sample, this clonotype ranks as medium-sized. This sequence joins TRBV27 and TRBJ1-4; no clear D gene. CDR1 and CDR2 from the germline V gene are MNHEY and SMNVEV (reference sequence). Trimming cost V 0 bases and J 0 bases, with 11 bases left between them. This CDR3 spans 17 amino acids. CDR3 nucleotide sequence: TGTGCCAGCAGTTTATCCCCCCGGGGAGCAACTAATGAAAAACTGTTTTTT. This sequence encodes CASSLSPRGATNEKLFF. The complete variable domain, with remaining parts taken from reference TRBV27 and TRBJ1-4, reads EAQVTQNPRYLITVTGKKLTVTCSQNMNHEYMSWYRQDPGLGLRQIYYSMNVEVTDKGDVPEGYKVSRKEKRNFPLILESPSPNQTSLYFCASSLSPRGATNEKLFFGSGTQLSVL.

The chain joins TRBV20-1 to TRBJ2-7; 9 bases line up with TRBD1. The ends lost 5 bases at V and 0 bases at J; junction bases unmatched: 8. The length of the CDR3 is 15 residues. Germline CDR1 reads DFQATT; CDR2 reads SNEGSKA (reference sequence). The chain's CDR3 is CSAPARDRASYEQYF. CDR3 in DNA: TGCAGTGCTCCGGCCCGGGACAGGGCCTCCTACGAGCAGTACTTC.

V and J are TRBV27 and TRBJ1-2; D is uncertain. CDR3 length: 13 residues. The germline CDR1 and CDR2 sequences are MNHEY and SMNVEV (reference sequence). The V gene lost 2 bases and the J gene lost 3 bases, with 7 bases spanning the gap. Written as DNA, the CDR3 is TGTGCCAGCAGTTTAGAGGGCTACTATGGCTACACCTTC. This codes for CASSLEGYYGYTF.

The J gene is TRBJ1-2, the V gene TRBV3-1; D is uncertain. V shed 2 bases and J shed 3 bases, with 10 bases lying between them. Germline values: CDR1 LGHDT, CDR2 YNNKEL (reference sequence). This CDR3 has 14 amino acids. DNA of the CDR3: TGTGCCAGCAGCCAACGGGGAGTTGACTATGGCTACACCTTC. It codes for CASSQRGVDYGYTF.

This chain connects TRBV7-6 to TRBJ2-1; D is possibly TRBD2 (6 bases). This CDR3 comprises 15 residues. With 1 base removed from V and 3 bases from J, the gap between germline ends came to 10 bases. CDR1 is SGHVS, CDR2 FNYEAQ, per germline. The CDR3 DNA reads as TGTGCCAGCAGCTTAGAATCGGGACTCTACAATGAGCAGTTCTTC. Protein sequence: CASSLESGLYNEQFF.

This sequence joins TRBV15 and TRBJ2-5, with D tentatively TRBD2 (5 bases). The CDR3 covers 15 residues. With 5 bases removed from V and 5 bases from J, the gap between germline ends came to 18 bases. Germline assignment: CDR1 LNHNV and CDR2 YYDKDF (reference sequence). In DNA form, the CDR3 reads TGTGCCACCAGCCTATCTAGCAAGCCGGGTGAGACCCAGTACTTC. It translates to CATSLSSKPGETQYF.

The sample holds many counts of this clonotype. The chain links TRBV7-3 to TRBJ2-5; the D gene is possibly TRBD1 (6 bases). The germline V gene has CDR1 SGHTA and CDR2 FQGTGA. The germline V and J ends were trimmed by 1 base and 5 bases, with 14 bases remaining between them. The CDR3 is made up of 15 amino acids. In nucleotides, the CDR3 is TGTGCCAGCAGCTTAATGGCAGGGGTTGTTGAGACCCAGTACTTC. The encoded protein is CASSLMAGVVETQYF.

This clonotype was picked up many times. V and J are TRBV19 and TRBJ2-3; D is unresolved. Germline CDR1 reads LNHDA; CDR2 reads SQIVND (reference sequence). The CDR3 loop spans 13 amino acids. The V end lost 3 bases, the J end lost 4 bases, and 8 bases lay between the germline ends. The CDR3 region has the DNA TGTGCCAGTAGTATCCAGATGGCAGATACGCAGTATTTT. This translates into CASSIQMADTQYF.

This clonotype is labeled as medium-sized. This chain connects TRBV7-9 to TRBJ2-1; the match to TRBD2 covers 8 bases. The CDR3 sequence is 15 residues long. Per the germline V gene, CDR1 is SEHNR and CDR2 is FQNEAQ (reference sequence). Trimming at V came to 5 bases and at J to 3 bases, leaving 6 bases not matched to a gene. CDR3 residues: CASSLTSGYYNEQFF. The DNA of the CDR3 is TGTGCCAGCAGCCTCACTAGCGGCTACTACAATGAGCAGTTCTTC. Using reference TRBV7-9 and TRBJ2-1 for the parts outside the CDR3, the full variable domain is DTGVSQNPRHKITKRGQNVTFRCDPISEHNRLYWYRQTLGQGPEFLTYFQNEAQLEKSRLLSDRFSAERPKGSFSTLEIQRTEQGDSAMYLCASSLTSGYYNEQFFGPGTRLTVL.

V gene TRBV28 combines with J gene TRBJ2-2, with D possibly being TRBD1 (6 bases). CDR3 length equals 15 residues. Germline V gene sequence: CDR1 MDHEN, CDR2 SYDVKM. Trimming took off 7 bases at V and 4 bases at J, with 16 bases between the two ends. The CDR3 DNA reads TGTGCCAGCATTCTGGACAGCTCGGGCACCGGGGAGCTGTTTTTT. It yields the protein CASILDSSGTGELFF.

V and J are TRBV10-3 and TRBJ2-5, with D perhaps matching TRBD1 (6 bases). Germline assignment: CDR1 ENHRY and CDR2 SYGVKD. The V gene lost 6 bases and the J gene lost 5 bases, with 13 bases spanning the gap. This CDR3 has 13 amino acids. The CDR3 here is CAIRSDSGETQYF. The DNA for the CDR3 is TGTGCCATCAGATCGGACAGTGGGGAGACCCAGTACTTC.

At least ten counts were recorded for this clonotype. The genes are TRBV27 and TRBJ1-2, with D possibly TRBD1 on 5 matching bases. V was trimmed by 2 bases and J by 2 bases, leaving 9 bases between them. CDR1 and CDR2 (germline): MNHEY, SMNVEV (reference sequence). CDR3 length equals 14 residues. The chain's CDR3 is CASSLRGKNYGYTF. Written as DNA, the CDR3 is TGTGCCAGCAGTTTAAGGGGCAAGAACTATGGCTACACCTTC.

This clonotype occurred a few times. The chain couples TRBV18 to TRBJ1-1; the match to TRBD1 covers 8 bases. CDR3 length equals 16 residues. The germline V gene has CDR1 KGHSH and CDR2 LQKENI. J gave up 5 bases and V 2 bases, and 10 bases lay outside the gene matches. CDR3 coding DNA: TGTGCCAGCTCACCAGCGGCAGGGGGCGCGGGGACTGAAGCTTTCTTT. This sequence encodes CASSPAAGGAGTEAFF.

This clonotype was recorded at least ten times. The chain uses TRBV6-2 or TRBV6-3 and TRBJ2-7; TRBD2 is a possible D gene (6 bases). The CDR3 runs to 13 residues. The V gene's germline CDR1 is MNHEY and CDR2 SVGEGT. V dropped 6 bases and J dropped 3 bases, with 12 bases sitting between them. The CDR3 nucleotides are TGTGCCAGCAGCGCCACCGGGAGCTACGAGCAGTACTTC. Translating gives CASSATGSYEQYF.

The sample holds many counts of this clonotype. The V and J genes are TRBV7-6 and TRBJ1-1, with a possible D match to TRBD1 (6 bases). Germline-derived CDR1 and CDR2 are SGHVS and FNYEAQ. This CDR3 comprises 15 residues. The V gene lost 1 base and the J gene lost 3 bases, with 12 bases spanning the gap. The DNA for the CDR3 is TGTGCCAGCAGCTTAGGGGACAACGAAGACACTGAAGCTTTCTTT. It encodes CASSLGDNEDTEAFF.